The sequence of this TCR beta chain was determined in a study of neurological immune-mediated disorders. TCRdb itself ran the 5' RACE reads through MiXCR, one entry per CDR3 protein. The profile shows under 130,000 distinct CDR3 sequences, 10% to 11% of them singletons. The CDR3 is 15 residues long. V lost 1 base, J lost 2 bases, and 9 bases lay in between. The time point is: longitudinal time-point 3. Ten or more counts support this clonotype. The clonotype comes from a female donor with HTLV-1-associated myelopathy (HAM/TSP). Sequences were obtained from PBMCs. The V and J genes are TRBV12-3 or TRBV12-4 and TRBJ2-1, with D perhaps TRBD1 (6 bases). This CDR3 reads CASSLGDTPYNEQFF. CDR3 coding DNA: TGTGCCAGCAGTTTAGGGGACACCCCCTACAATGAGCAGTTCTTC.